One sample yielded the 5 T cell receptor beta chains listed below, sequenced in a study of blood T cell repertoires in COVID-19. Measured with immunoSEQ multiplex PCR; TCRdb has only the in-frame clones, and not every one. The sample includes about 230,000 clones, around 81% seen only once; the top ten take 4% to 5.5%. Source material: peripheral blood. The receptors derive from a man between 45 and 60 years old with active or convalescent COVID-19.

This clone showed up just once. The rearrangement links TRBV6-6 to TRBJ2-7; 9 positions agree with TRBD1. CDR1 and CDR2 (germline): MNHNY, SVGAGI (reference sequence). The CDR3 runs to 15 residues. V lost 0 bases, J lost 5 bases, and 5 bases stayed unmatched. Here the CDR3 DNA reads TGTGCCAGCAGTTACTCTAGGACAGGGGAGGACGAGCAGTACTTC. This sequence encodes CASSYSRTGEDEQYF.

The chain is built from TRBV6-5 and TRBJ1-2; 7 nucleotides line up with TRBD1. This CDR3 has 13 residues. Trimming cost V 6 bases and J 6 bases; bases outside gene matches: 7. CDR1 and CDR2 (germline): MNHEY, SVGAGI. CDR3 in amino acids: CASRIGGWNGYTF. The CDR3 DNA reads TGTGCCAGCAGGATAGGGGGCTGGAATGGCTACACCTTC.

CDR3 DNA sequence: TGTGCCAGCAGCTCTGGACATCTTAGCAATCAGCCCCAGCATTTT. It is translated as CASSSGHLSNQPQHF. The chain uses TRBV7-8 and TRBJ1-5; TRBD1 is a possible D gene (5 bases). The CDR3 runs 15 residues. Trimming stripped 4 bases from V and 0 bases from J, with 10 bases between. Germline-derived CDR1 and CDR2 are SGHVS and FQNEAQ. The whole variable domain, remainder taken from reference TRBV7-8 and TRBJ1-5, is GAGVSQSPRYKVAKRGQDVALRCDPISGHVSLFWYQQALGQGPEFLTYFQNEAQLDKSGLPSDRFFAERPEGSVSTLKIQRTQQEDSAVYLCASSSGHLSNQPQHFGDGTRLSIL.

The chain joins TRBV4-1 to TRBJ1-2; 9 nucleotides align to TRBD1. The CDR3 is made up of 19 amino acids. Germline CDR1 reads MGHRA; CDR2 reads YSYEKL. The junction had 11 bases not matched to a gene; V was cut back by 0 bases and J by 0 bases. The CDR3, as DNA: TGCGCCAGCAGCCAAGATCGTAAGTTAGGACAGGGGACTAACTATGGCTACACCTTC. Translating gives CASSQDRKLGQGTNYGYTF.

This chain links TRBV30 with TRBJ1-6, with D possibly matching TRBD1 (6 bases). CDR3 length: 15 amino acids. CDR1 and CDR2 from the germline V gene are GTSNPN and SVGIG (reference sequence). V was pared by 5 bases and J by 0 bases, with 11 bases between. In DNA form, the CDR3 reads TGTGCCTGGGCCGGGACATCCTCCTATAATTCACCCCTCCACTTT. It translates to CAWAGTSSYNSPLHF.